This entry describes one TCR beta chain. This entry belongs to a study of blood T cell repertoires in COVID-19. The method was immunoSEQ multiplex PCR; TCRdb's version includes in-frame clones alone and lacks a portion of them. The sample consists of 45,000 to 65,000 clones, roughly four fifths of them appearing once. The J segment lost 3 bases and the V segment lost 6 bases, leaving 7 bases of the junction unmatched. CDR1 and CDR2 from the germline V gene are MDHEN and SYDVKM. CDR3 length: 14 amino acids. The chain employs TRBV28 and TRBJ2-7, with 8 bases aligning to TRBD2. Material: peripheral blood. The clonotype comes from a woman of 80 years or more with COVID-19, enrolled during active disease. CDR3 region: CASSLSGTYYEQYF. The CDR3 DNA sequence: TGTGCCAGCAGCCTTAGCGGGACTTACTACGAGCAGTACTTC.